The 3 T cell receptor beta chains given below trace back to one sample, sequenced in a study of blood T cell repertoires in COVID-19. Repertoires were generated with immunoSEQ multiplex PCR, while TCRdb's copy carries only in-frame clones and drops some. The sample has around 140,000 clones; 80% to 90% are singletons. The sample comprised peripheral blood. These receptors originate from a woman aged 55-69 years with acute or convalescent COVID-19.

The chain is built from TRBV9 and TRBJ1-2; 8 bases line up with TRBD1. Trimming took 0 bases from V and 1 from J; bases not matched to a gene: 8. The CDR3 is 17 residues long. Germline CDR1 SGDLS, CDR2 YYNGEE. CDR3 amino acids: CASSVGYQGAHNYGYTF. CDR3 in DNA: TGTGCCAGCAGCGTAGGATACCAGGGGGCGCATAACTATGGCTACACCTTC.

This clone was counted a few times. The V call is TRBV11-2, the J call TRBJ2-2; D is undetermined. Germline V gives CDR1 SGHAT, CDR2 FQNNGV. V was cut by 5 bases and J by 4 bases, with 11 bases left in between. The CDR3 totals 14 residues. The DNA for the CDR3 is TGTGCCAGCAGCGATCCAGTACCCACCGGGGAGCTGTTTTTT. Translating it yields CASSDPVPTGELFF.

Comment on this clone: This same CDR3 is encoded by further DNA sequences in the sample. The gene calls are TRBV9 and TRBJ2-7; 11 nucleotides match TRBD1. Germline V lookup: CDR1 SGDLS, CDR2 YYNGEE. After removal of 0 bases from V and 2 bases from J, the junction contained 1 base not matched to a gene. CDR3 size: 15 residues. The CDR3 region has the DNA TGTGCCAGCAGCGTAGAGGGACAGGGGGCCTACGAGCAGTACTTC. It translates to CASSVEGQGAYEQYF.